Below are 28 T cell receptor beta chains sequenced from a single sample in a study of blood T cell repertoires in COVID-19. Produced via immunoSEQ multiplex PCR; TCRdb's table is partial and in-frame only. The data hold tens of thousands of clones, with 76% observed a single time. Sequenced: peripheral blood. These receptors all come from a man in his sixties with COVID-19, enrolled during active disease.

This chain connects TRBV6-6 to TRBJ2-7; 7 positions match TRBD1. J lost 4 bases, V lost 7 bases, and 7 bases had no gene match. CDR1 is MNHNY, CDR2 SVGAGI, per germline (reference sequence). This CDR3 is 13 amino acids long. CDR3 loop: CASKLGQLYEQYF. The CDR3 DNA follows: TGTGCCAGCAAGCTGGGACAGCTTTACGAGCAGTACTTC.

This clone was seen once. The chain combines TRBV9 with TRBJ2-3; tentative D call: TRBD2 (6 bases). The CDR3 totals 15 residues. V lost 4 bases, J lost 5 bases, and 17 bases lay in between. Germline-derived CDR1 and CDR2 are SGDLS and YYNGEE. CDR3 DNA sequence: TGTGCCAGCAGCTCCGGATGGGGGGTCGAAGATACGCAGTATTTT. This translates into CASSSGWGVEDTQYF.

The chain joins TRBV29-1 to TRBJ2-5; weak D call: TRBD2 (5 bases). CDR1 and CDR2 from the germline V gene are SQVTM and ANQGSEA. V lost 2 bases to trimming and J lost 4 bases, with 11 bases between them. The CDR3 is made up of 13 amino acids. CDR3 amino acids: CSVEKAERETQYF. The CDR3 nucleotides read TGCAGCGTTGAAAAAGCGGAGAGAGAGACCCAGTACTTC.

V is TRBV9 and J is TRBJ2-5, with unresolved D. This CDR3 has 13 residues. The germline CDR1 and CDR2 sequences are SGDLS and YYNGEE. The ends were cut back, 0 bases at V and 3 bases at J, with 6 bases in the middle. The CDR3 nucleotides are TGTGCCAGCAGCGTAGCAGTCGAAGAGACCCAGTACTTC. It codes for CASSVAVEETQYF.

The chain combines TRBV2 with TRBJ1-1, with D unclear. V lost 7 bases and J lost 1, with 10 bases in between. The CDR3 sequence is 13 residues long. Germline V gene sequence: CDR1 SNHLY, CDR2 FYNNEI. CDR3 region: CASIFEGNTEAFF. CDR3 DNA: TGTGCCAGCATTTTCGAGGGGAACACTGAAGCTTTCTTT. The variable domain in full, completed from reference TRBV2 and TRBJ1-1, reads EPEVTQTPSHQVTQMGQEVILRCVPISNHLYFYWYRQILGQKVEFLVSFYNNEISEKSEIFDDQFSVERPDGSNFTLKIRSTKLEDSAMYFCASIFEGNTEAFFGQGTRLTVV.

This sequence joins TRBV28 and TRBJ1-4; the match to TRBD1 covers 9 bases. The germline V gene encodes CDR1 MDHEN and CDR2 SYDVKM. The CDR3 consists of 16 residues. Trimming at V came to 7 bases and at J to 3 bases, leaving 9 bases not matched to a gene. CDR3 sequence: CASTRGGTGSNEKLFF. In nucleotides, the CDR3 is TGTGCCAGCACCCGCGGCGGGACAGGGTCTAATGAAAAACTGTTTTTT.

The chain recombines TRBV7-6 with TRBJ1-1; D might be TRBD1 (6 bases). The CDR3 sequence is 13 residues long. Germline-derived CDR1 and CDR2 are SGHVS and FNYEAQ. Trimming left V 5 bases short and J 11 bases short, with 18 bases between. The CDR3 DNA reads TGTGCCAGCAGCGGCTACAGGGAGAGGGTTGCTTTCTTT. This sequence encodes CASSGYRERVAFF. The entire variable domain, with the rest obtained from reference TRBV7-6 and TRBJ1-1, is as follows: GAGVSQSPRYKVTKRGQDVALRCDPISGHVSLYWYRQALGQGPEFLTYFNYEAQQDKSGLPNDRFSAERPEGSISTLTIQRTEQRDSAMYRCASSGYRERVAFFGQGTRLTVV.

In this sample, this clone turned up a few times. The J gene is TRBJ2-1, the V gene TRBV4-2, with D possibly matching TRBD2 (5 bases). Germline V gene data show CDR1 as LGHNA and CDR2 as YNFKEQ. The CDR3 is 14 amino acids. Trimming cost V 0 bases and J 10 bases, with 13 bases left between them. CDR3: CASSQDVNGGEQFF. The DNA for the CDR3 is TGTGCCAGCAGCCAAGATGTGAACGGCGGGGAGCAGTTCTTC.

The genes are TRBV7-2 and TRBJ1-1, with 7 bases that match TRBD1. The germline V gene encodes CDR1 SGHTA and CDR2 FQGNSA. The CDR3 spans 14 residues. With 5 bases clipped from V and 0 bases from J, the junction kept 3 bases outside the gene matches. DNA of the CDR3: TGTGCCAGCAGCGCTGACAGGGTGAACACTGAAGCTTTCTTT. It yields the protein CASSADRVNTEAFF. The full variable domain, with the rest looked up from reference TRBV7-2 and TRBJ1-1, is GAGVSQSPSNKVTEKGKDVELRCDPISGHTALYWYRQSLGQGLEFLIYFQGNSAPDKSGLPSDRFSAERTGGSVSTLTIQRTQQEDSAVYLCASSADRVNTEAFFGQGTRLTVV.

The gene calls are TRBV10-2 and TRBJ2-2, with TRBD2 matching 7 bases. This CDR3 has 20 amino acids. Per germline, CDR1 WSHSY and CDR2 SAAADI. V trimming: 2 bases; J trimming: 0 bases; junction bases outside the gene matches: 15. The CDR3 spells CASSEGWASGYLANTGELFF. The CDR3 DNA reads as TGCGCCAGCAGTGAGGGTTGGGCTAGCGGATACCTCGCGAACACCGGGGAGCTGTTTTTT.

This sequence joins TRBV4-2 and TRBJ2-7; 8 bases line up with TRBD1. Germline V gene lookup returns CDR1 LGHNA and CDR2 YNFKEQ. This CDR3 contains 15 residues. Trimming cost V 0 bases and J 3 bases; bases outside gene matches: 4. CDR3 amino acids: CASSQDLQGVYEQYF. In DNA, the CDR3 is TGTGCCAGCAGCCAAGATTTACAGGGGGTCTACGAGCAGTACTTC.

This chain links TRBV2 with TRBJ2-7; 10 nucleotides match TRBD1. Germline V gene lookup returns CDR1 SNHLY and CDR2 FYNNEI. The ends lost 7 bases at V and 6 bases at J; junction bases unmatched: 9. CDR3 length: 14 amino acids. The CDR3 DNA reads TGTGCCAGCACCGCGGAGACAGGGGGCTCCGAGCAGTACTTC. It specifies CASTAETGGSEQYF.

The chain joins TRBV5-1 to TRBJ2-2, with 7 bases aligning to TRBD2. V gave up 4 bases and J gave up 1 base; unmatched junction bases: 13. The germline gives CDR1 SGHRS, CDR2 YFSETQ. CDR3 length: 18 amino acids. CDR3: CASSNAPTSVRNTGELFF. For the CDR3, the DNA is TGCGCCAGCAGCAATGCCCCTACTAGCGTAAGGAACACCGGGGAGCTGTTTTTT.

V gene TRBV15 combines with J gene TRBJ1-3, with D possibly TRBD1 on 5 matching bases. Per the germline V gene, CDR1 is LNHNV and CDR2 is YYDKDF (reference sequence). The CDR3 extends over 15 amino acids. V gave up 0 bases and J gave up 3 bases, with 9 bases separating them. The CDR3 DNA follows: TGTGCCACCAGCAGAGAGGCAGGGCTTGGAAACACCATATATTTT. Translated, it gives CATSREAGLGNTIYF.

This clone was seen only a few times. The CDR3 loop reads CASSYQRGAPYNEQFF. The DNA for the CDR3 is TGTGCCAGCAGTTATCAGCGGGGGGCCCCCTACAATGAGCAGTTCTTC. The V call is TRBV28, the J call TRBJ2-1, with 9 bases aligning to TRBD2. Germline lookup yields CDR1 MDHEN and CDR2 SYDVKM. The CDR3 runs to 16 residues. V shed 4 bases and J 2 bases; nucleotides not matched to a gene: 6. Full variable domain (remainder filled in from reference TRBV28 and TRBJ2-1): DVKVTQSSRYLVKRTGEKVFLECVQDMDHENMFWYRQDPGLGLRLIYFSYDVKMKEKGDIPEGYSVSREKKERFSLILESASTNQTSMYLCASSYQRGAPYNEQFFGPGTRLTVL.

The V gene is TRBV3-1 (or the pseudogene TRBV3-2), the J gene TRBJ2-7; TRBD2 is a possible D gene (6 bases). Germline V gene lookup returns CDR1 LGHDT and CDR2 YNNKEL (reference sequence). V lost 8 bases and J lost 7, with 15 bases in between. The CDR3 extends over 12 amino acids. The CDR3 DNA is TGTGCCAGCTCGGGGGACTCTCGGGAGCAGTACTTC. Encoded protein: CASSGDSREQYF.

The rearrangement uses TRBV5-1 and TRBJ1-4, with D possibly being TRBD1 (5 bases). CDR3 length equals 14 residues. Germline CDR1 is SGHRS and CDR2 is YFSETQ. The V end was cut by 4 bases, the J end by 5 bases, with 12 bases between. CDR3 sequence: CASSTREGNEKLFF. In DNA form, the CDR3 reads TGCGCCAGCAGCACCAGGGAAGGGAATGAAAAACTGTTTTTT.

This sequence joins TRBV7-9 and TRBJ2-7, with 8 positions matching TRBD2. V lost 5 bases, J lost 6 bases, and 9 bases stayed unmatched. CDR3 length equals 14 residues. CDR1 and CDR2 from the germline V gene are SEHNR and FQNEAQ (reference sequence). In DNA form, the CDR3 reads TGTGCCAGCAGCCGAATTAGCGGGACGGTCGAGCAGTACTTC. Translating gives CASSRISGTVEQYF.

The chain has TRBV30 and TRBJ1-4; 7 positions match TRBD1. This CDR3 spans 12 amino acids. The V gene's germline CDR1 is GTSNPN and CDR2 SVGIG (reference sequence). The CDR3 spells CAVERGHEKLFF. DNA for the CDR3: TGTGCTGTTGAAAGGGGGCATGAAAAACTGTTTTTT.

A note on this clone: The junction differs from germline at one of its ends, possibly a read error. The J gene is TRBJ2-1, the V gene TRBV7-2; TRBD2 aligns across 10 bases. In germline, CDR1 is SGHTA, CDR2 FQGNSA. The CDR3 runs to 15 residues. CDR3 amino acids: CASSLAGVVYNEQFF. CDR3 DNA: TGTGCCAGCAGCCTAGCGGGAGTCGTCTACAATGAGCAGTTCTTC.

Here the CDR3 reads CASSQDRQYSNQPQHF. The CDR3 coding sequence is TGTGCCAGCAGCCAAGATCGACAGTATAGCAATCAGCCCCAGCATTTT. This sequence joins TRBV4-2 and TRBJ1-5, with D maybe TRBD1 (5 bases). V lost 0 bases and J lost 0, with 9 bases in between. CDR3 size: 16 residues. The germline CDR1 and CDR2 sequences are LGHNA and YNFKEQ.

The chain recombines TRBV19 with TRBJ2-1, with a weak D call TRBD2 (6 bases). Trimming removed 5 bases at V and 6 bases at J, with 14 bases between. The length of the CDR3 is 14 residues. Germline CDR1 and CDR2: LNHDA and SQIVND (reference sequence). The CDR3 region is CASSFGRSGNEQFF. The DNA for the CDR3 is TGTGCCAGTAGTTTCGGGAGAAGTGGCAATGAGCAGTTCTTC. Full variable domain (missing parts from reference TRBV19 and TRBJ2-1): DGGITQSPKYLFRKEGQNVTLSCEQNLNHDAMYWYRQDPGQGLRLIYYSQIVNDFQKGDIAEGYSVSREKKESFPLTVTSAQKNPTAFYLCASSFGRSGNEQFFGPGTRLTVL.

V usage is TRBV28 and J usage is TRBJ1-2; 7 positions match TRBD1. Germline CDR1 MDHEN, CDR2 SYDVKM. With 5 bases clipped from V and 3 bases from J, the junction kept 9 bases outside the gene matches. This CDR3 comprises 15 residues. CDR3 sequence: CASSATGRVDYGYTF. The CDR3 DNA is TGTGCCAGCAGTGCGACAGGGCGCGTAGACTATGGCTACACCTTC.

The chain employs TRBV19 and TRBJ2-7; D may be TRBD1 (5 bases). CDR3 length: 14 amino acids. CDR1 is LNHDA, CDR2 SQIVND, per germline (reference sequence). Trimming pared 4 bases from V and 2 bases from J, leaving 12 bases between. DNA of the CDR3: TGTGCCAGTAGTACCGACAGCCTTACCTACGAGCAGTACTTC. Amino acid sequence: CASSTDSLTYEQYF. The variable domain in full, with the rest retrieved from reference TRBV19 and TRBJ2-7, is DGGITQSPKYLFRKEGQNVTLSCEQNLNHDAMYWYRQDPGQGLRLIYYSQIVNDFQKGDIAEGYSVSREKKESFPLTVTSAQKNPTAFYLCASSTDSLTYEQYFGPGTRLTVT.

CDR3 DNA: TGCGCCAGCAGCTTGTATTCCCCCGGGGGGCAAAACAATGAGCAGTTCTTC. Translated, it gives CASSLYSPGGQNNEQFF. The chain recombines TRBV5-1 with TRBJ2-1; tentatively, D is TRBD2 (7 bases). There are 17 residues in the CDR3. Trimming removed 1 base from V and 5 bases from J, with 19 bases in between. Looked up from germline, CDR1 is SGHRS and CDR2 is YFSETQ.

The CDR3 protein is CAWKHASGNTIYF. CDR3 DNA sequence: TGTGCCTGGAAACATGCCTCTGGAAACACCATATATTTT. The rearrangement joins TRBV30 to TRBJ1-3, with D uncertain. CDR3 length: 13 residues. CDR1 and CDR2 from the germline V gene are GTSNPN and SVGIG (reference sequence). Trimming removed 4 bases from V and 0 bases from J, with 7 bases in between.

V and J are TRBV29-1 and TRBJ1-3; 7 nucleotides agree with TRBD1. Trimming removed 5 bases from V and 8 bases from J; junction bases left unmatched: 6. This CDR3 contains 12 residues. Germline V gives CDR1 SQVTM, CDR2 ANQGSEA. CDR3 amino acids: CSVSQGKDTIYF. The CDR3 DNA sequence: TGCAGCGTTTCACAGGGGAAAGACACCATATATTTT.

V usage is TRBV7-9 and J usage is TRBJ1-3, with 9 bases lining up with TRBD1. This CDR3 spans 14 amino acids. CDR1 is SEHNR, CDR2 FQNEAQ, per germline (reference sequence). V shed 5 bases and J 8 bases; nucleotides not matched to a gene: 7. The CDR3 spells CASSAGQGKHTIYF. The CDR3 region has the DNA TGTGCCAGCAGCGCCGGACAGGGGAAGCACACCATATATTTT. Complete variable domain (other parts from reference TRBV7-9 and TRBJ1-3): DTGVSQNPRHKITKRGQNVTFRCDPISEHNRLYWYRQTLGQGPEFLTYFQNEAQLEKSRLLSDRFSAERPKGSFSTLEIQRTEQGDSAMYLCASSAGQGKHTIYFGEGSWLTVV.